The present TCR beta chain was sequenced within a study of T-cell memory formation after mild COVID-19. Study-wide context: Largely donor-specific sequence clusters came from two donors.

TCRdb analysed the 5' RACE reads with MiXCR anew, one entry per CDR3 protein. Of 390,000 or so distinct CDR3 sequences listed, about 16% were seen once; the top ten hold 20% to 25%. Whole-study findings and limits: CD4+ contracting clones lay mainly in CM and EM, CD8+ ones in EMRA. Later expanders leaned CD4+, whereas clones that contracted between day 15 and 85 were balanced CD4/CD8. The second-wave clones peaking on day 37 were not confirmed as SARS-CoV-2-specific.

Points on this clonotype: Antigen: not known.

With 4 bases clipped from V and 3 bases from J, the junction kept 9 bases outside the gene matches. The CDR3 contains 16 residues. The germline CDR1 and CDR2 sequences are LGHNA and YNFKEQ. This receptor was taken from a man in his late teens or twenties who had mild COVID-19 (a few samples of this study predate the infection). Cell type and time point are not known. What was sequenced was PBMCs or a T cell subset sorted from them (not recorded which). The J gene is TRBJ2-1, the V gene TRBV4-2; 7 nucleotides match TRBD1. The CDR3 here is CASSPPLQGYYNEQFF. CDR3 DNA sequence: TGTGCCAGCAGCCCCCCTCTACAGGGGTACTACAATGAGCAGTTCTTC.